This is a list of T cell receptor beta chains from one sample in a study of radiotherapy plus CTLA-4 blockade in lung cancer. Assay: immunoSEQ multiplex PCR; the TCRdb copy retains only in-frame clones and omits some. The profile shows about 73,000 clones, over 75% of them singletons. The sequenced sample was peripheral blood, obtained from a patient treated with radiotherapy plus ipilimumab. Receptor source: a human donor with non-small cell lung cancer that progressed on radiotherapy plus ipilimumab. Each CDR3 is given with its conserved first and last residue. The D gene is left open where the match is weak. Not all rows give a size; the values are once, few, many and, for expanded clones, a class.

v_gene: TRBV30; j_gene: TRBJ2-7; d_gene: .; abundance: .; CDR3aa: CAWSVSGYEQYF; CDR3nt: TGTGCCTGGAGTGTCTCCGGATACGAGCAGTACTTC
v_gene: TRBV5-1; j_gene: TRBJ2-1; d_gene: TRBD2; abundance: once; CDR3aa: CASSLESSGRHEQFF; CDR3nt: TGCGCCAGCAGCTTGGAGTCTAGCGGGAGACATGAGCAGTTCTTC
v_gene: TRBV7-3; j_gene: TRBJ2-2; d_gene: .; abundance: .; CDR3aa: CASSSSGLNTGELFF; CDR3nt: TGTGCCAGCAGCTCTTCGGGACTTAACACCGGGGAGCTGTTTTTT
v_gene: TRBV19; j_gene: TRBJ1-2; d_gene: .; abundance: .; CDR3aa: CASSIGAVYGYTF; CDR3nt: TGTGCCAGTAGTATCGGGGCTGTCTATGGCTACACCTTC
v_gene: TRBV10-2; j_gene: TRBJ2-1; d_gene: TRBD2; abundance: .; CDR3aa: CASSRAGGDFAEQFF; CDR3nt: TGCGCCAGCAGTCGAGCGGGGGGGGACTTTGCTGAGCAGTTCTTC
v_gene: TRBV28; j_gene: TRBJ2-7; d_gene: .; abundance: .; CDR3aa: CASSLLVNQQYF; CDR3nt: TGTGCCAGCAGTTTACTCGTCAATCAGCAGTACTTC
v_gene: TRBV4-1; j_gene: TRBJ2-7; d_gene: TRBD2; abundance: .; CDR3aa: CASSPHRASGLYEQYF; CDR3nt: TGCGCCAGCAGCCCCCATCGCGCTAGCGGGCTCTACGAGCAGTACTTC
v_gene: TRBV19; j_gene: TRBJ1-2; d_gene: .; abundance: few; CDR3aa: CASSGRSYGYTF; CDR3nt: TGTGCCAGTAGTGGGAGATCGTATGGCTACACCTTC
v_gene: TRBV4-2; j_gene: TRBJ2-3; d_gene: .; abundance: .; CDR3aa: CASSQDKVTDTQYF; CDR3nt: TGTGCCAGCAGCCAAGATAAGGTAACAGATACGCAGTATTTT
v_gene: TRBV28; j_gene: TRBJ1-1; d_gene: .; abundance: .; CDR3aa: CASSHGAGTLFGGTEAFF; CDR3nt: TGTGCCAGCAGCCATGGGGCCGGGACCCTTTTTGGAGGCACTGAAGCTTTCTTT
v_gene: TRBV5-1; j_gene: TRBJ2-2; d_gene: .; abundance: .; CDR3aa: CASSLVYNTGELFF; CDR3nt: TGCGCCAGCAGCTTGGTGTACAACACCGGGGAGCTGTTTTTT
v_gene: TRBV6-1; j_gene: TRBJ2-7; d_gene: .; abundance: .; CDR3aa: CASSEWRGSYEQYF; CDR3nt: TGTGCCAGCAGTGAATGGAGGGGATCCTACGAGCAGTACTTC
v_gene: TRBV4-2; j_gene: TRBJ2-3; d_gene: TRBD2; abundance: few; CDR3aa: CASSPGTSGIPDTQYF; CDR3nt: TGTGCCAGCAGCCCGGGGACTAGCGGGATCCCAGATACGCAGTATTTT
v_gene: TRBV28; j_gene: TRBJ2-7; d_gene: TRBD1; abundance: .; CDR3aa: CASSLGTGDEQYF; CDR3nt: TGTGCCAGCAGTTTAGGGACAGGGGACGAGCAGTACTTC
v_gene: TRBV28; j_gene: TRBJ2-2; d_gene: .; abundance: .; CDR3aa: CASRAIPGTATGELFF; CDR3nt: TGTGCCAGCAGAGCCATTCCGGGCACGGCGACCGGGGAGCTGTTTTTT
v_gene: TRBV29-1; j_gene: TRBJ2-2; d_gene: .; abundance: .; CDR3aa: CSVARKGTGELFF; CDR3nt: TGCAGCGTTGCCAGGAAGGGCACCGGGGAGCTGTTTTTT
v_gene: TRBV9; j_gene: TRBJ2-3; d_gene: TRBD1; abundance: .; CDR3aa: CASSEEGGQGYTDTQYF; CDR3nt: TGTGCCAGCAGCGAAGAAGGGGGACAGGGATACACAGATACGCAGTATTTT
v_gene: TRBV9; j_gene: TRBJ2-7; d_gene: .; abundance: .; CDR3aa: CASSPSPGAYEQYF; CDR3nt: TGTGCCAGCAGCCCCAGCCCAGGGGCCTACGAGCAGTACTTC
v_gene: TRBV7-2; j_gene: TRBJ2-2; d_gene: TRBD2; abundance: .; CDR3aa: CASSLAVVLRGVTNTGELFF; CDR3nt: TGTGCCAGCAGCTTAGCCGTGGTGTTACGGGGGGTTACGAACACCGGGGAGCTGTTTTTT
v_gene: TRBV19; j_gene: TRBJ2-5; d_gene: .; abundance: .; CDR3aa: CASSTGQRETQYF; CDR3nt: TGTGCCAGTAGTACCGGACAGAGGGAGACCCAGTACTTC
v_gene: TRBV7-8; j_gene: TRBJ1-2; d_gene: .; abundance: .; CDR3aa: CASSPSGGWDGYTF; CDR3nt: TGTGCCAGCAGCCCGTCGGGGGGTTGGGATGGCTACACCTTC
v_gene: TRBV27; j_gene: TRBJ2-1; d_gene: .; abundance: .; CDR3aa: CASSLVYNRVRPTSNEQFF; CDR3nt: TGTGCCAGCAGTTTAGTTTACAACAGGGTTAGGCCTACTAGCAATGAGCAGTTCTTC
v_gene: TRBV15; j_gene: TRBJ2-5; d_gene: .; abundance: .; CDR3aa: CATSRDRAQETQYF; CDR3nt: TGTGCCACCAGCAGAGACAGGGCCCAAGAGACCCAGTACTTC
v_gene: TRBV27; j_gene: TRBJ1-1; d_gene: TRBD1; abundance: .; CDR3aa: CASSRGLALMNTEAFF; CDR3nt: TGTGCCAGCAGCAGGGGGCTGGCCTTAATGAACACTGAAGCTTTCTTT
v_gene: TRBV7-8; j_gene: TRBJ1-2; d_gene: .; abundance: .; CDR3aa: CASSPGTGYGYTF; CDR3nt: TGTGCCAGCAGCCCCGGGACGGGATATGGCTACACCTTC
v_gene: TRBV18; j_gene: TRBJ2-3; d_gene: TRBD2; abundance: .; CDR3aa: CASGRLAGTDTQYF; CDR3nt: TGTGCCAGCGGAAGACTAGCGGGCACAGATACGCAGTATTTT
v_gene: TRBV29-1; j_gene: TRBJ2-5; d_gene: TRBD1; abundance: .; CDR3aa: CSVGQGWETQYF; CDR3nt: TGCAGCGTCGGACAGGGGTGGGAGACCCAGTACTTC
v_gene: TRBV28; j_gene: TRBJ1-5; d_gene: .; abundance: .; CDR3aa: CASSYGRSNQPQHF; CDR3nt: TGTGCCAGCAGTTACGGGAGGAGCAATCAGCCCCAGCATTTT
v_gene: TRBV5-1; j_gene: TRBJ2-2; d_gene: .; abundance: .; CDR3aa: CASSLIGAGELFF; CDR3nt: TGCGCCAGCAGCTTAATTGGGGCCGGGGAGCTGTTTTTT
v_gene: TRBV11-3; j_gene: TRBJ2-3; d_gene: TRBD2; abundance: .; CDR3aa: CASSVAGGTDTQYF; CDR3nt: TGTGCCAGCAGCGTCGCGGGAGGCACAGATACGCAGTATTTT
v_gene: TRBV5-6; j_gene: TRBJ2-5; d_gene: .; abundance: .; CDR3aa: CASSTKGHIQETQYF; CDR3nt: TGTGCCAGCAGCACCAAGGGACACATCCAAGAGACCCAGTACTTC
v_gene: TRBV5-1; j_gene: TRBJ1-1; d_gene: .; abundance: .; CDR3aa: CASSLEIYTEAFF; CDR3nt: TGCGCCAGCAGCTTGGAAATATACACTGAAGCTTTCTTT
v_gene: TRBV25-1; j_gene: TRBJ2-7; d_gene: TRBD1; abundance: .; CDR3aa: CASTGTGGLEQYF; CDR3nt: TGTGCCAGCACGGGGACAGGGGGCCTCGAGCAGTACTTC
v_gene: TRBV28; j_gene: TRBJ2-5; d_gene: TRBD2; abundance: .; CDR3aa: CASSRNPGLAEKETQYF; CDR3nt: TGTGCCAGCAGTCGGAACCCGGGACTAGCGGAGAAAGAGACCCAGTACTTC
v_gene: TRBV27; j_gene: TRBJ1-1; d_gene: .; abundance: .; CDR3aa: CASSLSGPWDEAFF; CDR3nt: TGTGCCAGCAGTTTATCGGGCCCCTGGGATGAAGCTTTCTTT
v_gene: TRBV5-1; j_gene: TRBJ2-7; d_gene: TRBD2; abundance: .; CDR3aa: CASSQGLAVEQYF; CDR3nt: TGCGCCAGCAGCCAGGGACTAGCAGTCGAGCAGTACTTC
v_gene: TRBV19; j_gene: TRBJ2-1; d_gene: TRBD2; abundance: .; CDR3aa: CASSVSSGIRVNEQFF; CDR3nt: TGTGCCAGTAGTGTCTCTAGCGGGATCCGCGTCAATGAGCAGTTCTTC
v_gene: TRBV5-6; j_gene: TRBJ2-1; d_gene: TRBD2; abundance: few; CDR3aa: CASSLFLAGGNEQFF; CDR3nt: TGTGCCAGCAGCTTGTTTCTAGCGGGTGGGAATGAGCAGTTCTTC
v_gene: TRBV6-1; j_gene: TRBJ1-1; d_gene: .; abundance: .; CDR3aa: CASSPWAPRTEAFF; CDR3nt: TGTGCCAGCAGCCCATGGGCGCCAAGGACTGAAGCTTTCTTT
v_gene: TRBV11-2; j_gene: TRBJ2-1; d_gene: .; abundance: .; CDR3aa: CASSLAAPSYNEQFF; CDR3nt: TGTGCCAGCAGCTTAGCTGCGCCCTCCTACAATGAGCAGTTCTTC
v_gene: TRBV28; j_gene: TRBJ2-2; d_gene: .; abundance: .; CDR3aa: CASSSGHPTGELFF; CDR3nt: TGTGCCAGCAGCTCGGGACATCCAACCGGGGAGCTGTTTTTT
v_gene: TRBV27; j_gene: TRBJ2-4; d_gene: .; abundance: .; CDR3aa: CASSLTGTSKNIQYF; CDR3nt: TGTGCCAGCAGTTTAACCGGGACGAGCAAAAACATTCAGTACTTC
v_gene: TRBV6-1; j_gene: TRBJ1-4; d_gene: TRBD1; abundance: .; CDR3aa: CASTQGAGEKLFF; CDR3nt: TGTGCCAGCACACAGGGGGCGGGTGAAAAACTGTTTTTT
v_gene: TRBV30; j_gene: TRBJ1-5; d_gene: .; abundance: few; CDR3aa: CAWSAGTNKDQPQHF; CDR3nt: TGTGCCTGGAGTGCGGGAACCAATAAAGATCAGCCCCAGCATTTT
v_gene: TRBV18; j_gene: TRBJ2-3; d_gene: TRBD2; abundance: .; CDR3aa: CASSPRRLAGGAPLATDTQYF; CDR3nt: TGTGCCAGCTCACCTCGACGACTAGCGGGAGGTGCGCCCCTTGCCACAGATACGCAGTATTTT
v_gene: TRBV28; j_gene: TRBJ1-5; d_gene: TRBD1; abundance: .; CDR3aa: CASSQGTGMDQPQHF; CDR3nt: TGTGCCAGCAGCCAAGGGACAGGGATGGACCAGCCCCAGCATTTT
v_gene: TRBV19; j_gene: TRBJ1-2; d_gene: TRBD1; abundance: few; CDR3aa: CASSIRGPGGYTF; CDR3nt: TGTGCCAGTAGTATAAGGGGGCCGGGAGGCTACACCTTC
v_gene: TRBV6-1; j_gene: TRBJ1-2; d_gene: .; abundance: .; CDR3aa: CASSEALFGYTF; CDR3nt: TGTGCCAGCAGTGAAGCGCTTTTCGGCTACACCTTC
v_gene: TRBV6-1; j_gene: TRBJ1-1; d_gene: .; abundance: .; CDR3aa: CASSEGGLNTEAFF; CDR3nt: TGTGCCAGCAGTGAAGGGGGATTGAACACTGAAGCTTTCTTT
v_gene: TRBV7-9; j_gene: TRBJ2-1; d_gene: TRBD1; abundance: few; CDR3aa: CASSLGQRTYNEQFF; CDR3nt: TGTGCCAGCAGCTTGGGACAGCGTACCTACAATGAGCAGTTCTTC
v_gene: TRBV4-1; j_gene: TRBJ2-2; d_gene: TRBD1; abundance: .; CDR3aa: CASGQGLAGELFF; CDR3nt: TGCGCCAGCGGACAGGGGCTCGCCGGGGAGCTGTTTTTT